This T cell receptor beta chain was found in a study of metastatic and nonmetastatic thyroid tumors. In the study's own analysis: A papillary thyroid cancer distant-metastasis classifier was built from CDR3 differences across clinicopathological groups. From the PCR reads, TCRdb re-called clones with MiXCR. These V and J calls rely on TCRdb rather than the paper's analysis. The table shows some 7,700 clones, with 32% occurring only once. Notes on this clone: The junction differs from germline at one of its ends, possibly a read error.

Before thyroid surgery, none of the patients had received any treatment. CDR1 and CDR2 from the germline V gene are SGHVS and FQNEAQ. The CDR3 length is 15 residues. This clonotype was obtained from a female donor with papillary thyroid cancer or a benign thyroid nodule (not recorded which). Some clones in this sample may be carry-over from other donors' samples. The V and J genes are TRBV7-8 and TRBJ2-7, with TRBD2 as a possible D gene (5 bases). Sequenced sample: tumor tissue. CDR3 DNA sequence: TGTGCCAACAGCTTCAGCGGACGGGTTACCTACGAGCAGTACTTC. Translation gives CANSFSGRVTYEQYF.